This T cell receptor (beta chain) is drawn from a study of cytomegalovirus exposure and HLA in healthy donors (dated by TCRdb to 2016 to 2017). For the wider study: An earlier analysis of fewer than 750 of the donors reported approximately 300 Gb of sequence data and about 120 million unique TCR beta sequences obtained from some 200 million T cells. An earlier analysis of approximately 640 of the donors applied high-throughput TCR beta sequencing to assess whether each TCR beta V gene segment acted as functional or pseudogenic. Four to six DR-DQ haplotypes were handled as single units for association and clustering, since linkage in the cohort was strong. Both class I and class II loci were covered by HLA typing, at four-digit resolution. Rather than using new phenotypic data, the later analysis identified candidate immune exposures from TCR beta sequences and from how often those sequences occurred across donors. In addition to the first cohort of roughly 670 subjects, a separate validation cohort of around 110 different subjects was used. On average, 235,054 unique TCR beta nucleotide sequences were sequenced per donor among 398 genotyped donors of the cohort, with about 19% of those sequences being non-productive. To predict cytomegalovirus infection status, the study combined high-throughput TCR immunosequencing, statistical association of individual TCRs with disease status, and machine learning. Alongside the repertoire data, information on donor age, sex, ethnicity and CMV serostatus was compiled. Of the 350 to 450 genotyped donors, 80% to 90% were placed in the genetic ancestry cluster associated with self-reported Caucasian donors. The T cell repertoires of some 670 subjects were profiled by immunosequencing and related to cytomegalovirus serostatus. The study was designed to test whether signatures of past pathogen exposure could be identified by cataloging public T cell receptors. In a later analysis, previously published TCR beta repertoires from 666 donors were re-analyzed and high-resolution HLA genotyping was added so that TCR occurrence patterns could be studied. The number of typed donors differed by locus: roughly 620-630 for A, B, C, DRB1 and DQB1; 500 to 550 for DQA1; about 600 for DPA1; and some 450 for DPB1. Roughly 290 gigabases of sequencing data and 91 million or so unique TCR sequences made up an early release that covered 640 HLA-typed donors. Every discovery cohort repertoire had been produced on one sequencing platform. In a later genetic analysis, genome-wide SNP genotypes for about 55% of the roughly 700 donors were used, and that subset was treated as a discovery cohort. Broader findings and caveats from the paper: Sequencing depth was assumed to be roughly uniform across donors in the presence/absence analyses, though that assumption may not hold. Because some donors lacked HLA typing at each locus, the association tests relied only on the typed subset. The study gave a list of 150 to 200 TCR beta chains associated with cytomegalovirus. Over 15 rarely observed V segments, including chromosome 9 orphons, were excluded from the earlier analysis of approximately 500 of the donors because counts were too low. The sequencing pipeline was judged likely to have produced a cluster of highly shared sequence variants as a technical artifact. While some public TCRs were present in many individuals, most TCR sequences turned up only very rarely across donors. Three of the identified cytomegalovirus-associated TCR beta chains were confirmed in vitro to be specific for cytomegalovirus antigens. The cohort was sequenced for TCR beta chains only, and without alpha or paired-chain data the features that could be detected were limited. Compared with the 666-donor mean, donors in an Asian-associated ancestry cluster had fewer N-insertions in productive TCRs, according to a later genetic analysis. The classifier was reported to diagnose cytomegalovirus status with high specificity and sensitivity in both the original cohort and the validation cohort. A later analysis reported that several top co-occurrence clusters appeared linked to parvovirus B19, influenza, CMV and Epstein-Barr virus. A further reported finding was that TCR beta sequences accurately predicted the HLA-A and HLA-B alleles for most subjects in the first cohort. An association between a missense DCLRE1C variant and V-gene and J-gene trimming of TCR beta chains was found in a later genetic analysis and replicated in an independent cohort. Linkage disequilibrium might explain the correlated functional status among segregating V segments, but an unknown experimental factor could not be ruled out. Most CMV-associated TCR beta chains appeared to be HLA-restricted in a later analysis, and the HLA associations seemed to be driven largely by CMV exposure. The 87-base-pair reads could not distinguish some IMGT-functional V segments, including TRBV6-2 and TRBV6-3, so those segments were excluded. Compared with equally common non-associated chains, HLA-associated TCR beta chains in a later analysis were more clonally expanded and had lower generation probabilities. CMV serostatus was the only immune exposure information available for the cohort. The authors suggested that the approach could potentially be extended to other disease states and immunological phenotypes. An earlier analysis of approximately 570 of the donors showed that most TCR beta V segments appeared in productive rearrangements either about 87% or about 30% of the time, which broadly matched IMGT annotations. When HLA alleles, especially DR and DQ, strongly co-occurred, attributing TCR associations to individual alleles was difficult. In a later analysis, TCR association rates were found to vary across HLA loci, with the most associated TCRs seen for DRB1 alleles and the fewest for HLA-C alleles. A later analysis associated 15,000 or so TCR beta sequences with specific HLA alleles at a false discovery rate of 0.05.

Library construction relied on the immunoSEQ multiplex PCR assay. The multiplex PCR relied on a mix of 60 forward primers for TCR Vbeta segments and 13 reverse primers for TCR Jbeta segments. The CDR3 region of rearranged TCR beta genes was amplified from genomic DNA by a multiplex PCR assay. The amplified TCR beta libraries were sequenced on the Illumina HiSeq System as 87-base-pair reads. In the paper's pipeline: A later analysis counted about 80 million unique TCR beta chains across the 500 to 850 repertoires, and around 9.9 million of these chains were shared by at least two donors. Raw reads were error-corrected and collapsed into unique sequences with a nearest-neighbor algorithm that merged closely related sequences to remove PCR and sequencing errors. CDR3 sequences were aligned to IMGT reference sequences to assign V, D and J gene segments. For a sequence to be retained, at least a six-nucleotide match to both a V gene segment and a J gene segment was required. A rearrangement was called productive if the CDR3 had no stop codons and remained in frame with V and J, and every other rearrangement was called non-productive. Following IMGT convention, CDR3 was defined as the stretch from the second conserved V-encoded cysteine to the conserved J-encoded phenylalanine. The earlier analysis of 500 to 650 of the donors excluded any sequence lacking an unambiguous match to a single V gene segment. In an earlier analysis of some 590 of the donors, V segments were called functional above 56.7% productive rearrangements and were called segregating when the between-donor standard deviation exceeded 5%. A statistical classification framework was built for diagnosing cytomegalovirus status from the catalog of TCR beta chain sequences. A later analysis assigned V and J genes by comparing TCR nucleotide sequences with IMGT/GENE-DB human TR gene sequences. In a later analysis, CDR3 sequences and most-parsimonious VDJ recombination scenarios were assigned using the TCRdist pipeline. In a later analysis, each TCR beta chain was defined by its CDR3 amino acid sequence together with its V-gene family, and reads without a unique V-gene family were excluded. To address suspected cross-contamination and a sequencing artifact, a later analysis removed a few hundred highly shared, low-generation-probability nucleotide sequences. For each public chain, a later analysis derived a clonal expansion index from normalized ranks of inferred template counts within each repertoire. Generation probabilities in a later analysis came from a VDJ recombination model fitted to out-of-frame rearrangements, and those results were checked against IGoR. In a later analysis, hypergeometric tests were used to score TCR-TCR, TCR-HLA and TCR-CMV co-occurrence, with a repertoire-size bias correction applied to TCR pairs. In a later analysis, false discovery rates were estimated by permuting HLA or CMV assignments 20 times. In a later analysis, co-occurring TCRs were grouped using DBSCAN, with TCRdist sequence similarity added in when clustering inside HLA-allele-positive subsets. Co-occurrence clustering excluded repertoires with fewer than 30,000 or more than 120,000 public chains, plus five with anomalous nucleotide sharing. Entries here come from immuneACCESS through TCRdb and include only in-frame sequences with V and J called. Some clones fail to appear in such tables; in the studies checked, an unresolved V gene covers under half of the shortfall, and the cause of the remainder is unknown. V, J and clone size are taken as reported in that table, and D and trimming were inferred from the DNA itself. For this sample the table gives approximately 150,000 clones, of which just under 80% were detected only once. 1.3% of the sample belongs to the ten largest clones.

V and J are trimmed by 3 bases and 1 base, and the gene matches miss 4 bases of the junction. CDR1 and CDR2 were assigned from the germline V gene (reference sequence) as SEHNR and FQNEAQ. The CDR3 measures 15 amino acids from cysteine to phenylalanine. The only DNA kept is the CDR3, 45 bases in frame from the first base. A remark on this clone: Its specific antigen is unknown. The record has no base qualities; no much larger clone is one base away.

The cohort was made up of roughly 670 healthy bone marrow donors. Cohort members were all nominally healthy when sampled, although unrecorded immune exposures were likely present. The donor was CMV seronegative and belonged to the group of 380 or so seronegative cohort members. A peripheral blood sample was provided by each donor, and peripheral blood mononuclear cells were used for TCR beta sequencing. The Qiagen DNeasy Blood Extraction Kit was used to extract genomic DNA from the blood cell samples. The receptor chain draws on TRBV7-9 and TRBJ1-1; 8 nucleotides in the junction match TRBD1. The sample comprised PBMCs. The sequence was collected from a man younger than 45 in good health and CMV-seronegative. Here the CDR3 is given as CASSLGTGWNTEAFF. The nucleotide sequence is given as TGTGCCAGCAGCTTGGGGACAGGTTGGAACACTGAAGCTTTCTTT. This CDR3, with the reference TRBV7-9 and TRBJ1-1 proteins standing in past its ends, gives the full variable domain DTGVSQNPRHKITKRGQNVTFRCDPISEHNRLYWYRQTLGQGPEFLTYFQNEAQLEKSRLLSDRFSAERPKGSFSTLEIQRTEQGDSAMYLCASSLGTGWNTEAFFGQGTRLTVV.